This TCR beta chain was identified during a study of read filtering for tumor transcriptome and immune sequencing (dated by TCRdb to the early 2020s). Regarding the research as a whole: The cohort consisted of over 16 male and more than 11 female patients, with a mean age of about 66 years and an age range of roughly 40 to 85. By revised international staging, under 10 patients were R-ISS I, about 16 were R-ISS II and 6 or 7 were R-ISS III. Whole-transcriptome libraries were prepared with the TruSeq RNA Access Library Prep Kit after DNase treatment. Per sample, about 4.05 to 11 million TCR-region mapped reads were obtained with IR-seq, compared with only roughly 80 to 1273 with RNA-seq. Using the same bone marrow samples, the study compared TCR repertoires obtained by targeted immune repertoire sequencing with those obtained by bulk whole-transcriptome sequencing. A main aim was a read-filtering strategy for immune repertoire data, specifically whether clonotypes supported by a single read should be removed.

V loses 3 bases, J loses 9 bases, and the germline ends lie 12 bases apart. From the cysteine up to the phenylalanine, the CDR3 has a length of 13 residues. The CDR3 DNA has 39 bases and is translated from base 1. Sequences SGHDN (CDR1) and FVKESK (CDR2) are obtained from the germline V gene. TCR libraries were constructed from roughly 400 ng RNA using the Immunoverse kit, and molecular barcoded adaptors covering alpha/delta and beta/gamma chains were employed. The same RNA used for transcriptome sequencing was used for TCR library preparation. An Illumina HiSeq 4000 with 2 x 150 cycles was used to sequence the TCR libraries. The authors processed their data as follows. Using MiXCR, which included quality filtering and error correction, TCR reads were aligned to human V, D, J and C references and then assembled into CDR3 clonotypes. The tcR package in R was used for analysis of clonotype counts and gene usage diversity. For inspection of raw mapping reads, RNA-seq reads were mapped by STAR aligner version 2.5.3a onto GRCh37 of the human genome. To test the effect of sequencing depth on detected clonotypes, IR-seq fastq files were randomly downsampled using Seqtk 1.3. The public reads were reprocessed in TCRdb via fastp at Q25 and MiXCR, keeping in-frame beta chains. Each CDR3 protein appears once, grouped with its most common genes and DNA. Clone size and V and J calls follow TCRdb, not the original study. The sample has roughly 35,000 distinct CDR3 sequences on record, 12% to 15% of them singletons. Roughly 40% of the sample goes to the ten largest clones.

This clonotype was seen ten or more times. Its antigen specificity is not known. Base qualities are missing; no much larger clone stands one base away. The full study reports these points: Removing single-read clonotypes increased the correlation between IR-seq and RNA-seq shared clonotype proportions. Rather than purified T cells, the sorted CD138-negative fraction was a mixed bone marrow immune population. Clonotypes were captured by IR-seq at much higher depth and more reliably than by RNA-seq, and smaller IR-seq throughput was sufficient for identification of most shared clonotypes. In IR-seq, around 80% of clonotypes but approximately 3.6% of total reads were represented by single-read clonotypes, whereas in RNA-seq, around 75% of clonotypes and around 45% of reads were represented by single-read clonotypes.

Each patient had bone marrow sampled at the time of active disease. Isolation of bone marrow mononuclear cells was performed by Ficoll-Hypaque density gradient centrifugation. Myeloma plasma cells were removed and CD138-negative cells were obtained by negative selection following labeling with CD138 magnetic microbeads on a MACS separator. Flow cytometry on an Attune NxT with CD138 antibodies was used to check the purity of the isolated cells. Total RNA was extracted using TRIzol reagent and was quantified on a NanoDrop spectrophotometer. For each patient, paired RNA-seq and IR-seq were run on the CD138-negative bone marrow sample from that patient.

This clonotype was obtained from a donor aged 40 or older with multiple myeloma. The sequence joins TRBV14 to TRBJ2-1; TRBD2 is a possible D gene, resting on 6 matching bases. Material for sequencing was a population of CD138-negative cells sorted from bone marrow. Interpreted using the paper, the cell subset or site label stands for: bone marrow mononuclear cells depleted of CD138+ plasma/myeloma cells by negative magnetic selection. At the DNA level, the sequence is TGTGCCAGCAGCCACGTTGATAGCGGTGAGCAGTTCTTC. Its product reads: CASSHVDSGEQFF.